One and the same sample provided the 8 T cell receptor beta chains below, sequenced in a study of cytomegalovirus exposure and HLA in healthy donors. Data came from immunoSEQ multiplex PCR; TCRdb stores just in-frame clones and leaves some out. The sample has about 360,000 clones, around 86% seen once. Source material: PBMCs. The receptors shown here come from a woman aged 18 to 35 in good health and CMV-seronegative.

The V call is TRBV4-1, the J call TRBJ2-7; 8 positions agree with TRBD1. The germline CDR1 and CDR2 sequences are MGHRA and YSYEKL. CDR3 length equals 15 residues. Unmatched junction bases numbered 5, after V lost 0 bases and J lost 4 bases. This CDR3 reads CASSQDRTGRYEQYF. The DNA of the CDR3 is TGCGCCAGCAGCCAAGATCGGACAGGGAGGTACGAGCAGTACTTC.

Comment on this clone: The identical CDR3 is also encoded by other nucleotide sequences in the sample. In nucleotides, the CDR3 is TGCGCCAGCAGCCTCACAGGCTCCTACGAGCAGTACTTC. It encodes CASSLTGSYEQYF. The chain employs TRBV5-1 and TRBJ2-7; D perhaps matches TRBD1 (5 bases). From germline, CDR1 is SGHRS and CDR2 YFSETQ. This CDR3 region has 13 residues. Trimming left V 4 bases short and J 0 bases short, with 8 bases between. The variable domain in full, with the rest retrieved from reference TRBV5-1 and TRBJ2-7, is KAGVTQTPRYLIKTRGQQVTLSCSPISGHRSVSWYQQTPGQGLQFLFEYFSETQRNKGNFPGRFSGRQFSNSRSEMNVSTLELGDSALYLCASSLTGSYEQYFGPGTRLTVT.

V usage is TRBV6-5 and J usage is TRBJ1-2, with D possibly TRBD1 on 5 matching bases. The CDR3 totals 9 residues. V was cut by 11 bases and J by 12 bases, with 13 bases left in between. Germline loops: CDR1 MNHEY, CDR2 SVGAGI. CDR3 coding DNA: TGTGCCGCCGGGCCAGGGAACACCTTC. Translating it yields CAAGPGNTF.

The rearrangement links TRBV28 to TRBJ1-5, with D possibly being TRBD1 (6 bases). CDR1 is MDHEN and CDR2 is SYDVKM in the germline V gene. The CDR3 loop spans 15 amino acids. V lost 5 bases to trimming and J lost 4 bases, with 15 bases between them. The CDR3 region is CASSSRDTKNQPQHF. CDR3 nucleotide sequence: TGTGCCAGCAGTAGTCGGGACACAAAAAATCAGCCCCAGCATTTT. Full variable domain (outside the CDR3, taken from reference TRBV28 and TRBJ1-5): DVKVTQSSRYLVKRTGEKVFLECVQDMDHENMFWYRQDPGLGLRLIYFSYDVKMKEKGDIPEGYSVSREKKERFSLILESASTNQTSMYLCASSSRDTKNQPQHFGDGTRLSIL.

This clone has only a few counts. The J gene is TRBJ2-7, the V gene TRBV7-2; D is uncertain. The CDR3 sequence is 14 residues long. Between the trimmed V and J ends, which lost 0 bases and 0 bases, there was a span of 6 bases. In germline, CDR1 is SGHTA, CDR2 FQGNSA. This CDR3 reads CASSLAWPSYEQYF. CDR3 DNA: TGTGCCAGCAGCTTAGCCTGGCCCTCCTACGAGCAGTACTTC.

This chain joins TRBV19 and TRBJ1-1; 7 positions agree with TRBD1. CDR1 and CDR2 (germline): LNHDA, SQIVND (reference sequence). The V and J ends lost 6 bases and 9 bases, in that order; junction bases with no gene match: 7. The length of the CDR3 is 12 residues. The CDR3 is CASSVQGSKAFF. For the CDR3, the DNA is TGTGCCAGTAGCGTACAGGGGTCGAAAGCTTTCTTT.

In its sample, this clone was seen a few times. The chain uses TRBV27 and TRBJ1-1; tentatively, D is TRBD1 (6 bases). The ends were cut back, 3 bases at V and 0 bases at J, with 8 bases in the middle. The CDR3 extends over 14 amino acids. Germline V gene lookup returns CDR1 MNHEY and CDR2 SMNVEV (reference sequence). DNA of the CDR3: TGTGCCAGCAGTTTGGACAGCATGAACACTGAAGCTTTCTTT. Protein product: CASSLDSMNTEAFF.

This rearrangement joins TRBV5-4 to TRBJ1-3; D is uncertain. V lost 5 bases to trimming and J lost 2 bases, with 14 bases between them. CDR3 length: 15 residues. The germline CDR1 and CDR2 sequences are SGHNT and YYREEE (reference sequence). This chain's CDR3 is CASSQEGLPGNTIYF. DNA of the CDR3: TGTGCCAGCAGTCAAGAGGGTTTACCTGGAAACACCATATATTTT.